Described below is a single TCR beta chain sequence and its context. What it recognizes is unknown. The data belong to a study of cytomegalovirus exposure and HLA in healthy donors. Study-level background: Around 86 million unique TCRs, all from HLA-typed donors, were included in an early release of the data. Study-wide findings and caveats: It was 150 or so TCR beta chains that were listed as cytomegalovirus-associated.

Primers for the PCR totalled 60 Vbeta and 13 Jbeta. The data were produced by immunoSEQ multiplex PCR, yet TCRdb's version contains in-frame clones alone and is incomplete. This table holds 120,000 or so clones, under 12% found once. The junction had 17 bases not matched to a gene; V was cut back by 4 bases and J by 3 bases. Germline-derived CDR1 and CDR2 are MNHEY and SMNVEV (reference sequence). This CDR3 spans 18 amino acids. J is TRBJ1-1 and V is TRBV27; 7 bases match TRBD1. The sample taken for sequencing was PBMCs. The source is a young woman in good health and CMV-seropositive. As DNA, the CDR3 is TGTGCCAGCAGTTCCAGGGCTCCCAGTAGACAGGGCCACACTGAAGCTTTCTTT. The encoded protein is CASSSRAPSRQGHTEAFF.